Below, 29 T cell receptor beta chains from the same sample are listed, as sequenced in a study of cytomegalovirus exposure and HLA in healthy donors. Vbeta (60) and Jbeta (13) primers were used in the PCR. Clones were sequenced by immunoSEQ multiplex PCR, and TCRdb holds only the in-frame ones, with some missing. The table lists under 200,000 clones, roughly 80% of them singletons. Sequencing was performed on PBMCs. The receptors here all came from a man in his 60s in good health and CMV-seronegative.

The V call is TRBV6-1, the J call TRBJ2-1; 8 positions agree with TRBD2. From germline, CDR1 is MNHNS and CDR2 SASEGT. Losses at the gene ends were 4 bases for V and 8 bases for J; bases not matched to a gene: 7. The length of the CDR3 is 14 residues. CDR3 sequence (DNA): TGTGCCAGCAGTGGTGCAACGGGGGGGGATGAGCAGTTCTTC. It codes for CASSGATGGDEQFF.

V gene TRBV7-2 combines with J gene TRBJ2-6; 8 bases match TRBD1. Looked up from germline, CDR1 is SGHTA and CDR2 is FQGNSA. This CDR3 has 18 residues. With 3 bases clipped from V and 0 bases from J, the junction kept 7 bases outside the gene matches. Here the CDR3 DNA reads TGTGCCAGCAGCTTGGCGGGACAGGCATACTCTGGGGCCAACGTCCTGACTTTC. As protein: CASSLAGQAYSGANVLTF.

This clone came up a few times. The chain couples TRBV7-6 to TRBJ2-7; the D gene is possibly TRBD2 (6 bases). The V end was cut by 5 bases, the J end by 5 bases, with 22 bases between. Germline V gene data show CDR1 as SGHVS and CDR2 as FNYEAQ. This CDR3 has 16 amino acids. The CDR3 DNA follows: TGTGCCAGCAGCCGGCCTCAGCGGGCAGGGACGGACGAGCAGTACTTC. Translated: CASSRPQRAGTDEQYF. The full variable domain, its missing parts supplied by reference TRBV7-6 and TRBJ2-7, is GAGVSQSPRYKVTKRGQDVALRCDPISGHVSLYWYRQALGQGPEFLTYFNYEAQQDKSGLPNDRFSAERPEGSISTLTIQRTEQRDSAMYRCASSRPQRAGTDEQYFGPGTRLTVT.

CDR3 bases: TGTGCCAGCAGCACTGGGACTAGCGGTTCCTACAATGAGCAGTTCTTC. This translates into CASSTGTSGSYNEQFF. This chain joins TRBV9 and TRBJ2-1; 11 positions agree with TRBD2. The CDR3 consists of 16 residues. Trimming at V came to 4 bases and at J to 1 base, leaving 4 bases not matched to a gene. Germline CDR1 SGDLS, CDR2 YYNGEE.

J is TRBJ1-2 and V is TRBV6-5; 7 nucleotides agree with TRBD1. Germline trimming cut 4 bases from V and 0 bases from J; bases unmatched to any gene: 5. CDR3 length: 15 residues. Germline-derived CDR1 and CDR2 are MNHEY and SVGAGI. The CDR3 nucleotides are TGTGCCAGCAGTTCTCAGGGGGTCACTAACTATGGCTACACCTTC. This sequence encodes CASSSQGVTNYGYTF.

The rearrangement links TRBV5-6 to TRBJ2-2; a weak D match, TRBD2 (5 bases). The CDR3 runs 13 residues. The germline V gene encodes CDR1 SGHDT and CDR2 YYEEEE. Trimming left V 3 bases short and J 8 bases short, with 11 bases between. CDR3: CASSSGLPGELFF. The CDR3 DNA reads TGTGCCAGCAGCTCCGGACTTCCGGGGGAGCTGTTTTTT.

The rearrangement joins TRBV5-1 to TRBJ2-1; the match to TRBD2 covers 10 bases. With V trimmed by 4 bases and J by 8 bases, 9 bases remained unmatched. The CDR3 totals 15 residues. From germline, CDR1 is SGHRS and CDR2 YFSETQ. The CDR3, as DNA: TGCGCCAGCAGCATAAGCGGGGGGGCCCCCGATGAGCAGTTCTTC. Its protein is CASSISGGAPDEQFF.

V is TRBV5-1 and J is TRBJ1-1; TRBD1 might be the D (6 bases). This CDR3 is built from 15 residues. CDR1 is SGHRS and CDR2 is YFSETQ in the germline V gene. V dropped 1 base and J dropped 0 bases, with 10 bases sitting between them. CDR3 DNA sequence: TGCGCCAGCAGCTTGCAAAGGACAGTGAACACTGAAGCTTTCTTT. Its translation is CASSLQRTVNTEAFF.

The chain uses TRBV6-1 and TRBJ1-5; 8 bases map to TRBD1. The CDR3 extends over 14 amino acids. V shed 1 base, J shed 9 bases, and the junction held 5 bases outside the gene matches. Germline lookup yields CDR1 MNHNS and CDR2 SASEGT. DNA for the CDR3: TGTGCCAGCAGTGAAGTGACAGGGGATGTGCCCCAGCATTTT. Residues: CASSEVTGDVPQHF.

The rearrangement joins TRBV6-5 to TRBJ1-1; D possibly corresponds to TRBD1 (5 bases). Germline CDR1 reads MNHEY; CDR2 reads SVGAGI. CDR3 length: 12 residues. V was shortened by 2 bases and J by 8 bases, with 9 bases between the two germline ends. This chain's CDR3 is CASSYTGGEAFF. The CDR3 region has the DNA TGTGCCAGCAGTTACACAGGAGGGGAAGCTTTCTTT.

The chain is built from TRBV5-6 and TRBJ2-7, with 8 bases fitting TRBD2. The germline CDR1 and CDR2 sequences are SGHDT and YYEEEE. V lost 4 bases and J lost 4; bases outside the gene matches: 13. This CDR3 comprises 16 residues. CDR3 loop: CASSLGVAGMLYEQYF. CDR3 in DNA: TGTGCCAGCAGCCTCGGGGTAGCGGGGATGTTGTACGAGCAGTACTTC.

The chain has TRBV7-9 and TRBJ1-4, with 8 positions matching TRBD1. Germline lookup yields CDR1 SEHNR and CDR2 FQNEAQ (reference sequence). V was clipped by 5 bases and J by 0 bases; unmatched bases: 2. This CDR3 region has 15 residues. The CDR3 region has the DNA TGTGCCAGCAGCCCGGACAGGGCAACTAATGAAAAACTGTTTTTT. Translating it yields CASSPDRATNEKLFF.

The J gene is TRBJ1-2, the V gene TRBV21-1; the table's D call, TRBD1, has no DNA check behind it. TRBV21-1 is a listed pseudogene. The CDR3 extends over 13 amino acids. Here the CDR3 reads CASSKGDRNGYTF. The CDR3 nucleotides read TGTGCCAGCAGCAAAGGGGACAGAAATGGCTACACCTTC.

The chain uses TRBV28 and TRBJ1-2; D possibly corresponds to TRBD1 (6 bases). CDR3 size: 15 residues. In germline, CDR1 is MDHEN, CDR2 SYDVKM. Trimming removed 2 bases from V and 3 bases from J, with 13 bases in between. The CDR3 nucleotides read TGTGCCAGCAGTTTAGCGCGGACAGCCGACTATGGCTACACCTTC. Encoded protein: CASSLARTADYGYTF.

The chain combines TRBV21-1 with TRBJ2-7; TRBD2, as called in the table, went unchecked against the DNA. TRBV21-1 is shown as a pseudogene. CDR3 length: 12 amino acids. The CDR3, as DNA: TGTGCCAGCTTTAAGGGGAGGTACGAGCAGTACTTC. Translating it yields CASFKGRYEQYF.

The rearrangement joins TRBV5-1 to TRBJ2-7; D is undetermined. The CDR3 extends over 14 amino acids. V lost 1 base to trimming and J lost 6 bases, with 14 bases between them. Per the germline V gene, CDR1 is SGHRS and CDR2 is YFSETQ. The CDR3 nucleotides read TGCGCCAGCAGCTTGAAATTGGGCACCCGCGAGCAGTACTTC. Its translation is CASSLKLGTREQYF.

This clone has just a few counts. The chain joins TRBV6-1 to TRBJ1-5, with a weak D call TRBD1 (5 bases). V was pared by 0 bases and J by 6 bases, with 24 bases between. The germline CDR1 and CDR2 sequences are MNHNS and SASEGT. The CDR3 covers 19 residues. CDR3 coding DNA: TGTGCCAGCAGTGAAGCTTGGGGGGTTAGAATGGTCTCTTCTCAGCCCCAGCATTTT. Its translation is CASSEAWGVRMVSSQPQHF.

The CDR3 protein is CAWSGTNQETQYF. The DNA of the CDR3 is TGTGCCTGGAGCGGGACTAACCAAGAGACCCAGTACTTC. V and J are TRBV30 and TRBJ2-5; 7 nucleotides agree with TRBD2. CDR1 GTSNPN and CDR2 SVGIG come from the germline V gene (reference sequence). The CDR3 has 13 residues. The V and J ends lost 3 bases and 0 bases, in that order; junction bases with no gene match: 1.

As for this clone: The identical CDR3 is also encoded by other nucleotide sequences in the sample. The chain carries TRBV5-1 and TRBJ2-5; 14 bases line up with TRBD2. Germline V gene lookup returns CDR1 SGHRS and CDR2 YFSETQ. Unmatched junction bases numbered 3, after V lost 3 bases and J lost 5 bases. This CDR3 is 15 amino acids long. CDR3 in DNA: TGCGCCAGCAGCTCCGGGACTAGCGGGGGTGAGACCCAGTACTTC. Translating it yields CASSSGTSGGETQYF.

V and J are TRBV6-5 and TRBJ2-5, with 7 bases that match TRBD1. The CDR3 loop spans 13 amino acids. Germline-derived CDR1 and CDR2 are MNHEY and SVGAGI. J gave up 5 bases and V 2 bases, and 2 bases lay outside the gene matches. This CDR3 reads CASSYNRGETQYF. In DNA form, the CDR3 reads TGTGCCAGCAGTTACAACAGGGGTGAGACCCAGTACTTC.

This clone came up once. The V and J genes are TRBV5-6 and TRBJ1-2, with D possibly being TRBD1 (6 bases). There are 14 residues in the CDR3. CDR1 is SGHDT and CDR2 is YYEEEE in the germline V gene. V lost 4 bases and J 3 bases, leaving 13 bases between the germline ends. CDR3 bases: TGTGCCAGCAGCCCGTCGGGACACCACTATGGCTACACCTTC. Encoded protein: CASSPSGHHYGYTF. Full variable domain (outside the CDR3, taken from reference TRBV5-6 and TRBJ1-2): DAGVTQSPTHLIKTRGQQVTLRCSPKSGHDTVSWYQQALGQGPQFIFQYYEEEERQRGNFPDRFSGHQFPNYSSELNVNALLLGDSALYLCASSPSGHHYGYTFGSGTRLTVV.

CDR3 bases: TGTGCCAGCACCCTAGCGGGGAAATACAATGAGCAGTTCTTC. This sequence encodes CASTLAGKYNEQFF. This chain uses TRBV27 with TRBJ2-1; 9 positions match TRBD2. The J segment lost 4 bases and the V segment lost 7 bases, leaving 5 bases of the junction unmatched. CDR1 MNHEY and CDR2 SMNVEV come from the germline V gene (reference sequence). This CDR3 is 14 amino acids long.

V is TRBV19 and J is TRBJ1-2, with TRBD1 identical over 8 bases. After removal of 5 bases from V and 5 bases from J, the junction contained 10 bases not matched to a gene. This CDR3 comprises 15 residues. Per the germline V gene, CDR1 is LNHDA and CDR2 is SQIVND (reference sequence). The CDR3: CASSSSGGDQYGYTF. CDR3 DNA sequence: TGTGCCAGTAGTTCCTCAGGGGGCGACCAATATGGCTACACCTTC.

The V gene is TRBV7-6, the J gene TRBJ2-5; 8 bases are a match to TRBD2. Gene TRBJ2-7 matches the end of the DNA better, so the J call may be wrong. Germline CDR1 and CDR2: SGHVS and FNYEAQ. The CDR3 runs to 16 residues. CDR3 nucleotide sequence: TGTGCCAGCAGCCCCGAGTCCGGGACTAGCTCCTACGAGCAGTACTTC. It codes for CASSPESGTSSYEQYF.

The chain employs TRBV5-8 and TRBJ2-2; 7 nucleotides agree with TRBD1. V lost 1 base to trimming and J lost 0 bases; unmatched junction nucleotides: 3. CDR1 SGHTS and CDR2 YDEGEE come from the germline V gene. This CDR3 spans 16 amino acids. The CDR3 spells CASSLYRGANTGELFF. In DNA form, the CDR3 reads TGTGCCAGCAGCTTGTACAGGGGCGCGAACACCGGGGAGCTGTTTTTT.

The rearrangement uses TRBV5-1 and TRBJ2-2; D unclear. CDR1 is SGHRS and CDR2 is YFSETQ in the germline V gene. The CDR3 loop spans 16 amino acids. Trimming removed 3 bases at V and 0 bases at J, with 12 bases between. Written as DNA, the CDR3 is TGCGCCAGCAGCTCTCGACACCCCGCGAACACCGGGGAGCTGTTTTTT. Its translation is CASSSRHPANTGELFF.

V usage is TRBV7-9 and J usage is TRBJ1-1; possible D gene TRBD1, 6 bases. Trimming left V 4 bases short and J 1 base short, with 13 bases between. The CDR3 is made up of 15 amino acids. Germline-derived CDR1 and CDR2 are SEHNR and FQNEAQ (reference sequence). The CDR3 DNA reads as TGTGCCAGCAGCTCGGAAGGCAGGGGGAACACTGAAGCTTTCTTT. It translates to CASSSEGRGNTEAFF.

The chain links TRBV29-1 to TRBJ1-1; 12 positions match TRBD1. Looked up from germline, CDR1 is SQVTM and CDR2 is ANQGSEA. Germline trimming cut 3 bases from V and 5 bases from J; bases unmatched to any gene: 7. The CDR3 has 15 amino acids. This CDR3 reads CSVDKGQGARTEAFF. DNA of the CDR3: TGCAGCGTTGATAAGGGACAGGGGGCAAGAACTGAAGCTTTCTTT.

This clone was seen only a few times. The chain combines TRBV6-1 with TRBJ2-1, with a tentative D call TRBD2 (5 bases). Trimming removed 2 bases from V and 13 bases from J, with 15 bases in between. Germline CDR1 MNHNS, CDR2 SASEGT. This CDR3 has 13 residues. This CDR3 reads CASSETRWRAQFF. The CDR3 nucleotides read TGTGCCAGCAGTGAAACTAGGTGGCGAGCTCAGTTCTTC.